The present TCR beta chain was sequenced within a study of shared clonotypes between healthy human individuals. This CDR3 comprises 16 residues. V shed 5 bases and J shed 4 bases, with 18 bases lying between them. CDR1 MNHEY and CDR2 SMNVEV come from the germline V gene (reference sequence). Selected positively for CCR7 and CD45RO-negative, naive CD8 cells excluded terminally differentiated effector memory CD45RA+ cells. Assay used: immunoSEQ multiplex PCR; TCRdb lists only in-frame clones, some missing. The sample holds roughly 2,000,000 clones, about 95% seen once. Material: naive CD8+ T cells sorted from blood. This TCR came from a man in his late teens or twenties in good health. The V gene is TRBV27, the J gene TRBJ1-5; D perhaps matches TRBD1 (5 bases). The CDR3 loop reads CASSMYSQGLNQPQHF. For the CDR3, the DNA is TGTGCCAGCAGTATGTATTCCCAGGGATTAAATCAGCCCCAGCATTTT.